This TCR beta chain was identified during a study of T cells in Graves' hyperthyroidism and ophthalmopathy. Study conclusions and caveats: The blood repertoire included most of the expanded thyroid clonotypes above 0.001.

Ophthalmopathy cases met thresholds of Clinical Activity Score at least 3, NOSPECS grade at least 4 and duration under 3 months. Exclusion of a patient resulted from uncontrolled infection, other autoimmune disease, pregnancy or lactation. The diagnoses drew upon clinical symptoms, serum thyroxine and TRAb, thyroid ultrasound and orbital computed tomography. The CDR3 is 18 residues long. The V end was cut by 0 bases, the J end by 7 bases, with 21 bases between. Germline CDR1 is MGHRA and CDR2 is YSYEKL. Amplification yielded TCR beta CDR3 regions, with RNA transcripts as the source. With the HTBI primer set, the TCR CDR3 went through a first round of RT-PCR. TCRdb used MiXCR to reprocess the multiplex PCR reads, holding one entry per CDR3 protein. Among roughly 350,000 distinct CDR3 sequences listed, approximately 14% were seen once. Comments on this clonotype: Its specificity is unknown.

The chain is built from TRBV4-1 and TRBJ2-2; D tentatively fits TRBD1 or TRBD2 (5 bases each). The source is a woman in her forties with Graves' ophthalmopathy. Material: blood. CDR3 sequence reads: CASSQDVGRFIKGGELFF. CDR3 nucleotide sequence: TGCGCCAGCAGCCAAGATGTGGGACGGTTCATTAAGGGCGGGGAGCTGTTTTTT.